Each of the 17 T cell receptor beta chains below was sequenced from the same sample in a study of kidney transplant recipient with SARS-CoV-2 infection. TCRdb re-derived calls from the reads in MiXCR, one entry per CDR3 protein. The table has 200,000 to 300,000 distinct CDR3 sequences, around 28% seen once. The material was a blood sample, obtained at baseline and between days 110 and 120 from a kidney transplant recipient. Receptors were obtained from a male patient aged 25-45 years who had COVID-19 and was a kidney transplant recipient. Some T cells may have originated in the graft donor.

This clonotype came up many times. The chain couples TRBV7-9 to TRBJ2-7; D is ambiguous. CDR1 SEHNR and CDR2 FQNEAQ come from the germline V gene (reference sequence). Trimming took 4 bases from V and 3 from J, leaving 13 bases between them. CDR3 size: 14 residues. The CDR3 coding sequence is TGTGCCAGCAGCTACCCAGGCGCGGTCTACGAGCAGTACTTC. Its protein is CASSYPGAVYEQYF.

This clonotype was observed many times. V gene TRBV12-2 combines with J gene TRBJ1-2. TRBV12-2 is listed as a pseudogene. This CDR3 spans 17 amino acids. CDR3 bases: TGTGCAAGTCGCTGCGACGAGACTCCACGAAAGACCTATGGCTACACCTTC. Protein: CASRCDETPRKTYGYTF.

This clonotype was found many times. The V call is TRBV2, the J call TRBJ2-7; D is unclear. Trimming took 5 bases from V and 3 from J, leaving 2 bases between them. CDR3 length equals 10 residues. In germline, CDR1 is SNHLY, CDR2 FYNNEI. The CDR3, as DNA: TGTGCCAGCAGTCACTACGAGCAGTACTTC. This encodes CASSHYEQYF. Supplemented by reference TRBV2 and TRBJ2-7, the full variable domain reads EPEVTQTPSHQVTQMGQEVILRCVPISNHLYFYWYRQILGQKVEFLVSFYNNEISEKSEIFDDQFSVERPDGSNFTLKIRSTKLEDSAMYFCASSHYEQYFGPGTRLTVT.

A remark on this clonotype: The DNA is left out, because the CDR3 cannot be placed on it with certainty; the CDR3 is given as TCRdb lists it. The rearrangement links TRBV7-5 to TRBJ1-2; the table's D gene call, TRBD1, was not cross checked with the DNA. TRBV7-5 is shown as a pseudogene. The CDR3 numbers 19 amino acids, ends counted. The CDR3 loop is CISVPEWHSEVGKPHGYTF.

This clonotype was recorded many times. The chain employs TRBV4-1 and TRBJ1-1; TRBD1 might be the D (6 bases). The CDR3 totals 15 residues. V lost 4 bases, J lost 0 bases, and 12 bases lay in between. Germline V lookup: CDR1 MGHRA, CDR2 YSYEKL. CDR3 coding DNA: TGCGCCAGCAGCCGTGGACAGCTAATGAACACTGAAGCTTTCTTT. This sequence encodes CASSRGQLMNTEAFF.

In regard to this clonotype: A much larger clonotype is one base distant, so this may be a read error. The rearrangement joins TRBV2 to TRBJ1-2, with D perhaps matching TRBD1 (5 bases). Trimming cost V 5 bases and J 8 bases, with 15 bases left between them. Germline CDR1 and CDR2: SNHLY and FYNNEI. The CDR3 sequence is 13 residues long. The DNA for the CDR3 is TGTGCCAGCAGTAACGGGGGAATAGGAGGCTACACCTTC. It codes for CASSNGGIGGYTF.

At least ten counts were recorded for this clonotype. The V and J genes are TRBV20-1 and TRBJ1-1, with D uncertain. The CDR3 totals 13 residues. Germline values: CDR1 DFQATT, CDR2 SNEGSKA (reference sequence). Trimming removed 0 bases at V and 4 bases at J, with 9 bases between. The chain's CDR3 is CSARDSSPTEAFF. The CDR3 DNA reads as TGCAGTGCTAGAGATTCTAGTCCCACTGAAGCTTTCTTT.

There are many counts of this clonotype. The chain joins TRBV7-9 to TRBJ2-5; D is undetermined. Germline CDR1 and CDR2: SEHNR and FQNEAQ (reference sequence). The CDR3 is made up of 13 amino acids. V dropped 5 bases and J dropped 1 base, with 8 bases sitting between them. The CDR3 nucleotides read TGTGCCAGCAGCGAGTTCGGCCAAGAGACCCAGTACTTC. Its translation: CASSEFGQETQYF.

Many counts were recorded for this clonotype. The chain joins TRBV6-4 to TRBJ1-2; unclear D gene. CDR3 length: 17 residues. V lost 5 bases to trimming and J lost 4 bases, with 23 bases between them. Germline assignment: CDR1 MRHNA and CDR2 SNTAGT. The CDR3 DNA sequence: TGTGCCAGCAGTTGTATGCCCTCACACGGAAAGACCTATGGCTACACCTTC. Residues: CASSCMPSHGKTYGYTF.

CDR3 sequence: CASSVGTGPDTQYF. In DNA form, the CDR3 reads TGCGCCAGCAGCGTGGGAACTGGACCAGATACGCAGTATTTT. The gene calls are TRBV5-1 and TRBJ2-3, with no clear D. The CDR3 has 14 amino acids. CDR1 is SGHRS, CDR2 YFSETQ, per germline. Trimming took 4 bases from V and 4 from J, leaving 13 bases between them.

In the case of this clonotype: This may arise from a read error, as a much more abundant clone is one base away. This chain uses TRBV19 with TRBJ1-1; D possibly corresponds to TRBD1 (6 bases). This CDR3 spans 18 amino acids. Looked up from germline, CDR1 is LNHDA and CDR2 is SQIVND (reference sequence). V lost 7 bases and J lost 1, with 25 bases in between. The CDR3 DNA reads TGTGCCAGTACCCTATTCAGGGCAGGGGTATTGGGGAACACTGAAGCTTTCTTT. It yields the protein CASTLFRAGVLGNTEAFF.

This clonotype was recorded many times. The rearrangement links TRBV7-2 to TRBJ1-2; 9 nucleotides align to TRBD1. Unmatched junction bases numbered 3, after V lost 2 bases and J lost 5 bases. CDR1 is SGHTA and CDR2 is FQGNSA in the germline V gene. The CDR3 runs 14 residues. CDR3 region: CASSLNRGQYGYTF. The CDR3 bases are TGTGCCAGCAGCTTAAACAGGGGGCAATATGGCTACACCTTC.

This clonotype appeared many times. This sequence joins TRBV28 and TRBJ2-7; 7 bases are shared with TRBD1. The germline gives CDR1 MDHEN, CDR2 SYDVKM. V shed 7 bases, J shed 4 bases, and the junction held 10 bases outside the gene matches. This CDR3 has 14 residues. The chain's CDR3 is CASTPTGIRYEQYF. DNA of the CDR3: TGTGCCAGCACCCCGACAGGGATTAGATACGAGCAGTACTTC.

A remark on this clonotype: Since a much larger clone is just one base distant, this may be a read error. This chain links TRBV4-2 with TRBJ2-1; TRBD2 is a possible D gene (6 bases). Germline CDR1 LGHNA, CDR2 YNFKEQ. CDR3 length equals 15 residues. CDR3 protein: CASSPGTGSYNEQLF. CDR3 nucleotide sequence: TGTGCCAGCAGCCCGGGGACTGGCTCCTACAATGAGCAGCTCTTC.

This clonotype was recorded at least ten times. The chain joins TRBV29-1 to TRBJ2-2, with D unresolved. Germline loops: CDR1 SQVTM, CDR2 ANQGSEA. This CDR3 is built from 12 residues. Between the trimmed V and J ends, which lost 7 bases and 7 bases, there was a span of 13 bases. CDR3 protein: CSGLDESGELFF. DNA for the CDR3: TGCAGCGGACTGGACGAGAGCGGGGAGCTGTTTTTT.

This clonotype was seen only a few times. This may arise from a read error, as a much more abundant clone is one base away. The gene calls are TRBV6-5 and TRBJ1-1; D call uncertain. Germline CDR1 reads MNHEY; CDR2 reads SVGAGI. The CDR3 sequence is 13 residues long. CDR3 protein: CAGSQSRNTEAFF. CDR3 DNA sequence: TGTGCCGGCAGTCAATCCCGGAACACTGAAGCTTTCTTT.

The genes are TRBV19 and TRBJ2-1; D remains ambiguous. V lost 10 bases to trimming and J lost 1 base, with 5 bases between them. CDR3 length: 11 residues. Germline V gene data show CDR1 as LNHDA and CDR2 as SQIVND (reference sequence). The CDR3 sequence: CAIGSYNEQFF. CDR3 DNA sequence: TGTGCCATAGGGTCCTACAATGAGCAGTTCTTC.